Listed below are T cell receptor beta chains from one sample, sequenced in a study of blood T cell repertoires in COVID-19. Data came from immunoSEQ multiplex PCR; TCRdb stores just in-frame clones and leaves some out. Of about 300,000 clones in the sample, roughly 90% were seen once. The sequenced sample was peripheral blood. All receptors derive from a man younger than 35 who had recovered from COVID-19. The CDR3 runs from the conserved cysteine through the conserved F or W. A D gene is named only where the DNA matches it firmly. Size values are once, few and many counts, or a class for expanded clones, and some rows have none.

j_call,d_call,v_call,clone_size,cdr3_length,cdr3_nt,cdr3_aa
TRBJ2-7,NA,TRBV5-1,NA,15,TGCGCCAGCAGCTGGGAGATACAGTCTTCCTACGAGCAGTACTTC,CASSWEIQSSYEQYF
TRBJ2-7,TRBD2,TRBV5-4,NA,15,TGTGCCAGCAGCTTGGAGTTAGCGGGAAGCGACGAGCAGTACTTC,CASSLELAGSDEQYF
TRBJ2-1,TRBD2,TRBV2,NA,15,TGTGCCAGCAGATGGGGACTAGCGGACGGCGATGAGCAGTTCTTC,CASRWGLADGDEQFF
TRBJ1-2,NA,TRBV3-1/TRBV3-2,NA,14,TGTGCCAGCAGCCAAGAAGGGAACGGGGATGGCTACACCTTC,CASSQEGNGDGYTF
TRBJ1-1,NA,TRBV25-1,once,12,TGTGCCAGCAGTGACCCTAACACTGAAGCTTTCTTT,CASSDPNTEAFF
TRBJ2-1,NA,TRBV18,NA,16,TGTGCCAGCTCACCACCTCAGGGAATCTCCTACAATGAGCAGTTCTTC,CASSPPQGISYNEQFF
TRBJ2-5,NA,TRBV3-1/TRBV3-2,NA,17,TGTGCCAGCAGCCAACGGCTAGCGAGAGGGGGGGCGGAGACCCAGTACTTC,CASSQRLARGGAETQYF
TRBJ1-1,NA,TRBV19,NA,21,TGTGCCAGTACCCGAAGGGGCCCCCAGGGAGGGGAAGGTCTCGGGAACACTGAAGCTTTCTTT,CASTRRGPQGGEGLGNTEAFF
TRBJ2-3,TRBD2,TRBV13,once,17,TGTGCCAGCAGCTTATCCTACGCTAGCGGGACCACAGATACGCAGTATTTT,CASSLSYASGTTDTQYF
TRBJ1-1,TRBD1,TRBV7-6,NA,17,TGTGCCAGCAGCTTAGTGGAGTCGGGGACAGGGGGTACTGAAGCTTTCTTT,CASSLVESGTGGTEAFF
TRBJ1-1,NA,TRBV11-1,NA,14,TGTGCCAGCAGCTTATCATCCATGAACACTGAAGCTTTCTTT,CASSLSSMNTEAFF
TRBJ1-5,NA,TRBV7-2,NA,14,TGTGCCAGCAGCCCGCGGGCGGGCAATCAGCCCCAGCATTTT,CASSPRAGNQPQHF
TRBJ1-5,NA,TRBV4-2,NA,16,TGTGCCAGCAGCCCAAACGCTCGGGGAAGCAATCAGCCCCAGCATTTT,CASSPNARGSNQPQHF
TRBJ2-1,TRBD2,TRBV7-2,NA,17,TGTGCCAGCAGCTTAAGGTGGGCTAGCGGGGGTTGGGATGAGCAGTTCTTC,CASSLRWASGGWDEQFF
TRBJ2-2,TRBD1,TRBV9,NA,16,TGTGCCAGCAGCGGCGATTTGCAGGGGGACACCGGGGAGCTGTTTTTT,CASSGDLQGDTGELFF
TRBJ2-7,TRBD1,TRBV7-9,NA,17,TGTGCCAGCAGCTTAGGGACGGGACAGGTTTACTCCTACGAGCAGTACTTC,CASSLGTGQVYSYEQYF
TRBJ1-2,NA,TRBV18,NA,14,TGTGCCAGCTCACCGGAAGCGGGGTACTATGGCTACACCTTC,CASSPEAGYYGYTF
TRBJ2-7,NA,TRBV12-3/TRBV12-4,NA,13,TGTGCCAGCAGTTTTACAGGGCCATACGAGCAGTACTTC,CASSFTGPYEQYF
TRBJ2-7,TRBD1,TRBV7-9,NA,17,TGTGCCAGCAGCTTCACCCGTAAACAGGGGGTAGGGAGCGAGCAGTACTTC,CASSFTRKQGVGSEQYF
TRBJ1-3,NA,TRBV30,NA,14,TGTGCCTGGACCACAGGGTACTCTGGAAACACCATATATTTT,CAWTTGYSGNTIYF
TRBJ2-1,TRBD2,TRBV5-6,NA,18,TGTGCCAGCAGCTTGGTAGTAGCGGGGGCCCGTGCGGGTAATGAGCAGTTCTTC,CASSLVVAGARAGNEQFF
TRBJ1-1,NA,TRBV2,NA,14,TGTGCCAGCAGTGAAACAGGAACAAGAACTGAAGCTTTCTTT,CASSETGTRTEAFF
TRBJ2-7,NA,TRBV7-3,NA,15,TGTGCCAGCAGCCCCGCCGGGGGGCCCTCCTACGAGCAGTACTTC,CASSPAGGPSYEQYF
TRBJ1-1,TRBD1,TRBV18,NA,14,TGTGCCAGCTCATCAGACAGGGGTCGATCTGAAGCTTTCTTT,CASSSDRGRSEAFF
TRBJ2-1,TRBD1,TRBV18,NA,19,TGTGCCAGCTCACCATTGAGAATCTTCGGACAGGGGGCAGAAAATGAGCAGTTCTTC,CASSPLRIFGQGAENEQFF
TRBJ2-7,TRBD2,TRBV4-1,NA,15,TGCGCCAGCAGCCAAGAAGCAGCGGGGGGATACGAGCAGTACTTC,CASSQEAAGGYEQYF